Listed below are T cell receptor beta chains from one sample, sequenced in a study of T-cell memory formation after mild COVID-19. TCRdb itself ran the 5' RACE reads through MiXCR, one entry per CDR3 protein. The sample records around 180,000 distinct CDR3 sequences, approximately 16% being singletons. What was sequenced was PBMCs or a T cell subset sorted from them (not recorded which). The receptor source for this set is an adult woman who had mild COVID-19 (a few samples of this study predate the infection). Cell type and time point are not known. Each CDR3 is given with its conserved first and last residue. Fields, in order: D gene, J gene, V gene, clone size, CDR3 DNA, CDR3 protein. The D gene is left open where the match is weak. Some rows mark clone size as missing; the rest say once, few, many or name a class of expanded clone.

>.|TRBJ1-4|TRBV5-1|few
TGCGCCAGCAGCGGGGGGGGAGATGAAAAACTGTTTTTT
CASSGGGDEKLFF
>.|TRBJ2-7|TRBV12-3/TRBV12-4|medium-sized
TGTGCCAGCAGCTCCTCCTACGAGCAGTACTTC
CASSSSYEQYF
>.|TRBJ2-1|TRBV24-1|few
TGTGCCACCAGTGTGATGGGCGAGCAGTTCTTC
CATSVMGEQFF
>TRBD2|TRBJ2-7|TRBV7-2|few
TGTGCCAGCAGCTTAATTCCTAGCGGGAGTTCCTACGAGCAGTACTTC
CASSLIPSGSSYEQYF
>TRBD2|TRBJ2-1|TRBV4-3|.
TGCGCCAGCAGTTACGGACTAGCGGACAATGAGCAGTTCTTC
CASSYGLADNEQFF
>.|TRBJ1-4|TRBV7-8|few
TGTGCCAGCAGCTTAATGGCAGGAGGTGAAAAACTGTTTTTT
CASSLMAGGEKLFF
>.|TRBJ2-4|TRBV4-3|.
TGCGCCAGCAGCCAAGAGACCAAAAACATTCAGTACTTC
CASSQETKNIQYF
>.|TRBJ2-6|TRBV7-9|few
TGTGCCAGCAGCTTACAGGGAGTCGGGGCCAACGTCCTGACTTTC
CASSLQGVGANVLTF
>.|TRBJ1-3|TRBV15|few
TGTGCCACCAGCAGAGAAACCGGGCCCCTATTTTTT
CATSRETGPLFF
>.|TRBJ1-5|TRBV10-2|.
TGCGCCAGCAGTGTTACAGCGCAGCAGCCCCAGCATTTT
CASSVTAQQPQHF
>.|TRBJ1-1|TRBV20-1|many
TGCAGTGCTAGAGATCCGCGGCAGCCGAACACTGAAGCTTTCTTT
CSARDPRQPNTEAFF
>.|TRBJ2-2|TRBV2|few
TGTGCCAGCAGAGAACAGGGCCACACCGGGGAGCTGTTTTTT
CASREQGHTGELFF
>.|TRBJ1-1|TRBV4-1|.
TGCGCCAGCAGCCAAGAGGGTCGCCGCAACACTGAAGCTTTCTTT
CASSQEGRRNTEAFF
>.|TRBJ2-1|TRBV7-6|.
TGTGCCAGCAGCTTAGCGGGAGGAACCCCGGGGAATGAGCAGTTCTTC
CASSLAGGTPGNEQFF
>.|TRBJ2-7|TRBV3-1|few
TGTGCCAGCAGCCATCGGGACAGGGCCCCCGGGGGGGGCCAAGCGAACGAGCAGTACTTC
CASSHRDRAPGGGQANEQYF
>TRBD1|TRBJ2-5|TRBV20-1|few
TGCAGTGCTAGTCGTGACAGGGCGCAAGAGACCCAGTACTTC
CSASRDRAQETQYF
>.|TRBJ2-1|TRBV12-3/TRBV12-4|.
TGTGCCAGCATTATCCGGGACAAACCTAATGAGCAGTTCTTC
CASIIRDKPNEQFF